The 23 T cell receptor beta chains below come from one sample, sequenced in a study of Graves' ophthalmopathy and Graves' hyperthyroidism. The authors amplified TCR beta CDR3 regions, and they did so from RNA transcripts for repertoire sequencing. First-round RT-PCR relied on HTBI primers, and a second-round multiplex PCR came next. TCRdb re-called the multiplex PCR reads with MiXCR, one entry per CDR3 protein. The sample carries hundreds of thousands of distinct CDR3 sequences, 22% recorded once. Sequencing was carried out using peripheral blood. These receptors all stem from a woman under 30 with stable Graves' hyperthyroidism. Some clones in this sample may be carry-over from other donors' samples.

This clonotype was detected a few times. The CDR3 DNA reads TGTGCCAGCCCCCCCGGGACGGGGAGCTCCTACGAGCAGTACTTC. Translation gives CASPPGTGSSYEQYF. The chain carries TRBV13 and TRBJ2-7; D is perhaps TRBD1 or TRBD2 (5 bases each). This CDR3 region has 15 residues. V lost 8 bases, J lost 0 bases, and 17 bases lay in between. The germline gives CDR1 PRHDT, CDR2 FYEKMQ (reference sequence).

This clonotype has more than one count but fewer than ten. The gene calls are TRBV30 and TRBJ2-7, with 8 bases matching TRBD1. The V segment lost 5 bases and the J segment 3 bases; nucleotides outside the gene matches: 12. The length of the CDR3 is 15 residues. Germline loops: CDR1 GTSNPN, CDR2 SVGIG (reference sequence). The CDR3 loop is CAWADLTGTGYEQYF. In DNA form, the CDR3 reads TGTGCCTGGGCTGATCTTACCGGGACAGGCTACGAGCAGTACTTC.

This clonotype was observed many times. The rearrangement uses TRBV7-9 and TRBJ1-6, with 9 bases matching TRBD1. The CDR3 contains 14 residues. V lost 4 bases, J lost 9 bases, and 4 bases stayed unmatched. Germline-derived CDR1 and CDR2 are SEHNR and FQNEAQ (reference sequence). CDR3 sequence: CASSYGQGSSPLHF. The CDR3 DNA reads TGTGCCAGCAGCTACGGACAGGGGAGTTCACCCCTCCACTTT.

A remark on this clonotype: Its ends do not fully match the called genes, so a read error is possible. The genes are TRBV20-1 and TRBJ1-2; TRBD1 might be the D (5 bases). Germline CDR1 DFQATT, CDR2 SNEGSKA (reference sequence). There are 12 residues in the CDR3. The CDR3 loop reads CSTGRGDYGYTF. CDR3 bases: TGCAGTACCGGGAGAGGGGACTATGGTTACACCTTC.

Ten or more counts support this clonotype. The chain joins TRBV6-2 or TRBV6-3 to TRBJ1-2, with D possibly being TRBD1 (5 bases). This CDR3 region has 17 residues. V shed 6 bases and J shed 1 base, with 21 bases lying between them. Germline-derived CDR1 and CDR2 are MNHEY and SVGEGT. The CDR3 region is CASRDTSKRFGNYGYTF. CDR3 sequence (DNA): TGTGCCAGCAGGGACACTTCGAAACGTTTCGGTAACTATGGCTACACCTTC.

This clonotype showed up many times. The chain uses TRBV2 and TRBJ1-5; possibly TRBD1 for D (6 bases). Germline CDR1 SNHLY, CDR2 FYNNEI. Trimming took 5 bases from V and 0 from J, leaving 11 bases between them. This CDR3 contains 15 residues. In DNA form, the CDR3 reads TGTGCCAGCAGTAAACAGGGAAATAGCAATCAGCCCCAGCATTTT. This codes for CASSKQGNSNQPQHF.

This clonotype has at least ten counts. The chain uses TRBV18 and TRBJ2-5, with D uncertain. V shed 2 bases and J shed 5 bases, with 9 bases lying between them. Germline lookup yields CDR1 KGHSH and CDR2 LQKENI. The CDR3 has 13 amino acids. This CDR3 reads CASSPGRRETQYF. CDR3 coding DNA: TGTGCCAGCTCACCAGGGCGTCGGGAGACCCAGTACTTC.

The sample holds many counts of this clonotype. The chain recombines TRBV6-1 with TRBJ1-1, with D perhaps TRBD1 (5 bases). The CDR3 has 12 residues. Per the germline V gene, CDR1 is MNHNS and CDR2 is SASEGT. Trimming took 6 bases from V and 4 from J, leaving 9 bases between them. CDR3 amino acids: CASSKGTTEAFF. The CDR3 DNA sequence: TGTGCCAGCAGCAAAGGGACCACTGAAGCTTTCTTT.

This clonotype was recorded at least ten times. V and J are TRBV7-9 and TRBJ1-6; D unclear. V lost 5 bases, J lost 6 bases, and 5 bases lay in between. This CDR3 region has 12 residues. The V gene's germline CDR1 is SEHNR and CDR2 FQNEAQ (reference sequence). The CDR3 sequence: CASSTLNSPLHF. For the CDR3, the DNA is TGTGCCAGCAGCACCCTTAATTCACCCCTCCACTTT.

This clonotype appeared a few times. The CDR3 is CATSAAAGVGEQYF. Here the CDR3 DNA reads TGTGCCACCAGTGCGGCAGCTGGAGTCGGCGAGCAGTACTTC. V is TRBV24-1 and J is TRBJ2-7; unclear D gene. The CDR3 length is 14 residues. The germline V and J ends were trimmed by 5 bases and 6 bases, with 16 bases remaining between them. CDR1 and CDR2 from the germline V gene are KGHDR and SFDVKD.

This clonotype was seen at least ten times. CDR3 nucleotide sequence: TGTGCCACCAGTGACTCAAGAAGTGGCTACACCTTC. Protein product: CATSDSRSGYTF. The chain uses TRBV24-1 and TRBJ1-2; no definite D call. The ends were cut back, 4 bases at V and 7 bases at J, with 9 bases in the middle. Per germline, CDR1 KGHDR and CDR2 SFDVKD. The CDR3 has 12 residues.

This clonotype was seen ten or more times. This CDR3 is CASSYPPDEQYF. CDR3 nucleotide sequence: TGTGCCAGCAGTTACCCCCCCGACGAGCAGTACTTC. The genes are TRBV6-2 or TRBV6-3 and TRBJ2-7; no definite D call. CDR1 and CDR2 (germline): MNHEY, SVGEGT. This CDR3 contains 12 residues. Trimming took off 2 bases at V and 5 bases at J, with 7 bases between the two ends.

This clonotype was detected once. The V and J genes are TRBV6-5 and TRBJ1-3; D is perhaps TRBD1 (5 bases). This CDR3 spans 15 amino acids. The germline CDR1 and CDR2 sequences are MNHEY and SVGAGI. V lost 2 bases, J lost 4 bases, and 12 bases lay in between. CDR3 sequence: CASSYRGGEGNTIYF. For the CDR3, the DNA is TGTGCCAGCAGTTACAGGGGTGGGGAAGGAAACACCATATATTTT.

This clonotype was counted ten times or more. This chain links TRBV5-1 with TRBJ1-1, with TRBD1 identical over 7 bases. After removal of 4 bases from V and 9 bases from J, the junction contained 15 bases not matched to a gene. The germline V gene encodes CDR1 SGHRS and CDR2 YFSETQ. CDR3 size: 15 residues. CDR3 loop: CASSLRPGTVSQAFF. Here the CDR3 DNA reads TGCGCCAGCAGCCTAAGGCCCGGGACAGTTTCTCAAGCTTTCTTT.

This clonotype was observed at least ten times. The chain employs TRBV28 and TRBJ2-7; 14 nucleotides align to TRBD2. This CDR3 has 19 residues. The V segment lost 2 bases and the J segment 2 bases; nucleotides outside the gene matches: 11. CDR1 and CDR2 (germline): MDHEN, SYDVKM. CDR3 sequence reads: CASSLRPRLAGGPTYEQYF. In nucleotides, the CDR3 is TGTGCCAGCAGTTTACGTCCGAGACTAGCGGGAGGGCCCACCTACGAGCAGTACTTC.

This clonotype was detected many times. The rearrangement uses TRBV30 and TRBJ1-2, with D tentatively TRBD1 (5 bases). Germline loops: CDR1 GTSNPN, CDR2 SVGIG (reference sequence). The CDR3 has 13 residues. V shed 7 bases and J shed 3 bases, with 15 bases lying between them. The CDR3 bases are TGTGCCTCCCAAAGGGGCAGAGACTATGGCTACACCTTC. Amino acids: CASQRGRDYGYTF.

This clonotype was detected ten times or more. The chain employs TRBV5-1 and TRBJ1-2; the match to TRBD1 covers 7 bases. The CDR3 length is 15 residues. The junction had 8 bases not matched to a gene; V was cut back by 2 bases and J by 4 bases. The V gene's germline CDR1 is SGHRS and CDR2 YFSETQ. The CDR3 region has the DNA TGCGCCAGCAGCTTAACAGGGGAAAGGCCCTATGGCTACACCTTC. Its protein product is CASSLTGERPYGYTF.

The CDR3 DNA follows: TGTGCCAGCAGTTACGAGATTTACTGGGCGGGACCGAACACTGAAGCTTTCTTT. The encoded protein is CASSYEIYWAGPNTEAFF. V usage is TRBV6-2 or TRBV6-3 and J usage is TRBJ1-1; tentatively, D is TRBD1 (5 bases). V lost 2 bases to trimming and J lost 1 base, with 20 bases between them. This CDR3 is built from 18 residues. CDR1 and CDR2 from the germline V gene are MNHEY and SVGEGT.

This clonotype was seen ten or more times. The chain has TRBV7-9 and TRBJ2-7; D is possibly TRBD1 (6 bases). With 6 bases removed from V and 0 bases from J, the gap between germline ends came to 18 bases. The CDR3 contains 16 residues. CDR1 SEHNR and CDR2 FQNEAQ come from the germline V gene (reference sequence). CDR3 in DNA: TGTGCCAGCAGACAAGTTGTCAGGGGAAGCTCCTACGAGCAGTACTTC. It yields the protein CASRQVVRGSSYEQYF.

The chain couples TRBV6-2 or TRBV6-3 to TRBJ2-5, with 11 positions matching TRBD2. Germline CDR1 is MNHEY and CDR2 is SVGEGT. The CDR3 is 15 amino acids. V was clipped by 3 bases and J by 5 bases; unmatched bases: 5. This CDR3 reads CASSYRLAGSETQYF. CDR3 in DNA: TGTGCCAGCAGTTATCGACTAGCGGGAAGCGAGACCCAGTACTTC.

This clonotype was recorded many times. It is unclear where the CDR3 begins or ends on the DNA, so no DNA is shown, and the CDR3 is as TCRdb lists it. V is TRBV6-5 and J is TRBJ2-2; the D segment call TRBD1 is taken from the table without a DNA check. The CDR3 spans 15 residues, counting both ends. Per the germline V gene, CDR1 is MNHEY and CDR2 is SVGAGI. This CDR3 reads CASSTSGGNTGELFF.

V usage is TRBV5-1 and J usage is TRBJ2-2; D not resolved. This CDR3 is 15 amino acids long. V was shortened by 1 base and J by 1 base, with 8 bases between the two germline ends. CDR1 and CDR2 (germline): SGHRS, YFSETQ. The CDR3 bases are TGCGCCAGCAGCTTGCGCAGCGTGAACACCGGGGAGCTGTTTTTT. This translates into CASSLRSVNTGELFF.

This clonotype was seen many times. The gene calls are TRBV6-5 and TRBJ2-7; 10 bases map to TRBD1. The junction had 4 bases not matched to a gene; V was cut back by 0 bases and J by 5 bases. This CDR3 is 15 amino acids long. Germline lookup yields CDR1 MNHEY and CDR2 SVGAGI. The CDR3 sequence is CASSYSGQGYNEQYF. As DNA, the CDR3 is TGTGCCAGCAGTTACTCGGGACAGGGGTACAACGAGCAGTACTTC.